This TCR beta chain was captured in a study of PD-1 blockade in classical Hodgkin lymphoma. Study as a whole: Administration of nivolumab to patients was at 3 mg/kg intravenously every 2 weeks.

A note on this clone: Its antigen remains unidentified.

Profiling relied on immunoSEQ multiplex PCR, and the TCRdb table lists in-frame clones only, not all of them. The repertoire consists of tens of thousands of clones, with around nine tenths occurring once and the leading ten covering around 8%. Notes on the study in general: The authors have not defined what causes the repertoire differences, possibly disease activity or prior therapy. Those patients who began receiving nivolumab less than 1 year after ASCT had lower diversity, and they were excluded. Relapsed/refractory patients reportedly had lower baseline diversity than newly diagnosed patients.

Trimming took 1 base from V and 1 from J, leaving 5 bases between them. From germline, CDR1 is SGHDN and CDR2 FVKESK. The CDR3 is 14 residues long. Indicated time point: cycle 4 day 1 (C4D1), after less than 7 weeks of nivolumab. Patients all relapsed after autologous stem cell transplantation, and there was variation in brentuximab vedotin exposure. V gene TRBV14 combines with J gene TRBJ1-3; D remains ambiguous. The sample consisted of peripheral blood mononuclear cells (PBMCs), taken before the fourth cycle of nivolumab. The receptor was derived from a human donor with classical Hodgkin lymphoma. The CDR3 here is CASSQVGSGNTIYF. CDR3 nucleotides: TGTGCCAGCAGCCAAGTGGGGTCTGGAAACACCATATATTTT.